The next 24 T cell receptor beta chains were all read from a single sample in a study of post-analysis software for immune sequencing data. Notes on the study in general: TRBV5-6, TRBV5-1 and TRBV20-1 belonged to a set of a few TRBV segments that were more frequent in patients than controls.

Carried by the TCR beta cDNA libraries were unique molecular identifiers. TCRdb ran MiXCR on the PCR reads and lists one entry per CDR3 protein. The profile shows roughly 730,000 distinct CDR3 sequences, around 27% of them singletons. The antigens these receptors bind are not known. What was sequenced was blood. These receptors all stem from a girl aged 5-17 years with multiple sclerosis.

The chain has TRBV4-2 and TRBJ1-5; TRBD1 might be the D (6 bases). The V end lost 0 bases, the J end lost 3 bases, and 12 bases lay between the germline ends. CDR3 length: 16 amino acids. Germline values: CDR1 LGHNA, CDR2 YNFKEQ. The CDR3 region is CASSQDRGQFNQPQHF. The DNA of the CDR3 is TGTGCCAGCAGCCAAGATCGCGGACAGTTCAATCAGCCCCAGCATTTT.

This clonotype was picked up many times. The chain combines TRBV10-3 with TRBJ2-7; the D call may be TRBD1 or TRBD2 (5 bases each). The CDR3 has 15 residues. Germline CDR1 ENHRY, CDR2 SYGVKD. V was trimmed by 1 base and J by 7 bases, leaving 17 bases between them. CDR3 sequence: CAISELGEAFGEQYF. CDR3 sequence (DNA): TGTGCCATCAGTGAGTTGGGGGAAGCGTTTGGAGAGCAGTACTTC.

This clonotype was picked up many times. The chain joins TRBV9 to TRBJ2-1; 9 nucleotides match TRBD1. CDR3 length: 15 residues. V lost 4 bases, J lost 7 bases, and 9 bases stayed unmatched. CDR1 is SGDLS and CDR2 is YYNGEE in the germline V gene. The CDR3 is CASSQTGTGRNEQFF. In DNA, the CDR3 is TGTGCCAGCAGCCAGACCGGGACAGGGCGGAATGAGCAGTTCTTC.

The V gene is TRBV28, the J gene TRBJ1-1; 7 bases agree with TRBD1. V was pared by 5 bases and J by 1 base, with 7 bases of the junction left unmatched. The CDR3 has 15 amino acids. Germline V gene data show CDR1 as MDHEN and CDR2 as SYDVKM. The CDR3 DNA sequence: TGTGCCAGCAGTCCACAGGGGATGGGGAACACTGAAGCTTTCTTT. The encoded protein is CASSPQGMGNTEAFF.

This clonotype was seen a few times. V is TRBV4-3 and J is TRBJ2-7; 10 bases map to TRBD2. Germline V gene sequence: CDR1 LGHNA, CDR2 YSLEER. This CDR3 is built from 17 residues. V trimming: 5 bases; J trimming: 5 bases; junction bases outside the gene matches: 15. This CDR3 is CASSTFLAASGSHEQYF. CDR3 bases: TGCGCCAGCAGCACATTCCTAGCGGCTAGCGGGAGTCACGAGCAGTACTTC.

This clonotype was detected ten times or more. The chain is built from TRBV12-3 or TRBV12-4 and TRBJ2-1; possible D gene TRBD1, 6 bases. The CDR3 has 15 amino acids. The V gene lost 3 bases and the J gene lost 9 bases, with 18 bases spanning the gap. The CDR3 spells CASSFSWQGLSEQFF. Written as DNA, the CDR3 is TGTGCCAGCAGTTTCTCTTGGCAGGGGTTAAGTGAGCAGTTCTTC.

The gene calls are TRBV10-1 and TRBJ2-5; D possibly corresponds to TRBD2 (6 bases). The germline V gene has CDR1 WNHNN and CDR2 SYGVQD (reference sequence). The CDR3 covers 18 residues. The ends were cut back, 0 bases at V and 11 bases at J, with 28 bases in the middle. The CDR3: CASSESNSLAPRDNEQYF. In DNA form, the CDR3 reads TGCGCCAGCAGTGAGTCAAATTCACTAGCTCCCCGAGACAATGAGCAGTACTTC.

The genes are TRBV20-1 and TRBJ2-3, with 9 bases matching TRBD2. V was pared by 4 bases and J by 0 bases, with 2 bases of the junction left unmatched. Per germline, CDR1 DFQATT and CDR2 SNEGSKA (reference sequence). The length of the CDR3 is 14 residues. CDR3 in DNA: TGCAGTGCTACCAGCGGGGGGAGCACAGATACGCAGTATTTT. It yields the protein CSATSGGSTDTQYF.

This clonotype was seen many times. The rearrangement uses TRBV6-5 and TRBJ1-2; D gene ambiguous. V was shortened by 6 bases and J by 6 bases, with 14 bases between the two germline ends. The CDR3 has 13 residues. The V gene's germline CDR1 is MNHEY and CDR2 SVGAGI. CDR3 sequence reads: CASSPTPKDGYTF. DNA for the CDR3: TGTGCCAGCAGCCCCACACCCAAGGATGGCTACACCTTC.

This chain connects TRBV25-1 to TRBJ2-1, with D hard to call. The CDR3 sequence is 13 residues long. The V end lost 3 bases, the J end lost 9 bases, and 12 bases lay between the germline ends. Germline V gene sequence: CDR1 MGHDK, CDR2 SYGVNS. Here the CDR3 reads CASSEFTWGEQFF. DNA of the CDR3: TGTGCCAGCAGTGAGTTCACGTGGGGTGAGCAGTTCTTC.

V is TRBV4-1 and J is TRBJ1-1; 12 positions match TRBD1. CDR3 size: 14 residues. The junction had 3 bases not matched to a gene; V was cut back by 4 bases and J by 6 bases. Germline V gene data show CDR1 as MGHRA and CDR2 as YSYEKL. DNA for the CDR3: TGCGCCAGCAGCCGGGACAGGGGGCAGGCTGAAGCTTTCTTT. This sequence encodes CASSRDRGQAEAFF.

The chain combines TRBV5-1 with TRBJ2-5; maybe TRBD1 (5 bases). Trimming stripped 3 bases from V and 1 base from J, with 10 bases between. Germline V gene sequence: CDR1 SGHRS, CDR2 YFSETQ. The CDR3 totals 14 residues. CDR3 in amino acids: CASSSPDSQETQYF. The DNA for the CDR3 is TGCGCCAGCAGCTCCCCAGACAGCCAAGAGACCCAGTACTTC.

The rearrangement uses TRBV7-3 and TRBJ1-1, with 7 bases lining up with TRBD1. Germline values: CDR1 SGHTA, CDR2 FQGTGA. The CDR3 spans 12 residues. With V trimmed by 8 bases and J by 4 bases, 4 bases remained unmatched. Here the CDR3 DNA reads TGTGCCAGCGGACAGGCGGGCACTGAAGCTTTCTTT. Encoded protein: CASGQAGTEAFF.

V usage is TRBV10-1 and J usage is TRBJ2-1; TRBD1 agrees at 7 bases. The CDR3 has 16 amino acids. The J segment lost 1 base and the V segment lost 8 bases, leaving 11 bases of the junction unmatched. Looked up from germline, CDR1 is WNHNN and CDR2 is SYGVQD (reference sequence). CDR3 loop: CASSTGFSGSYNEQFF. CDR3 nucleotides: TGCGCCAGCTCGACAGGGTTCAGCGGTTCCTACAATGAGCAGTTCTTC.

This clonotype has more than one count but fewer than ten. The chain combines TRBV7-2 with TRBJ2-1; no definite D call. The CDR3 consists of 14 residues. Looked up from germline, CDR1 is SGHTA and CDR2 is FQGNSA. V was clipped by 3 bases and J by 3 bases, with 9 bases between them. CDR3 DNA: TGTGCCAGCAGCTTTGGTCCAGGCTACAATGAGCAGTTCTTC. It specifies CASSFGPGYNEQFF.

This clonotype was counted only a few times. J is TRBJ2-3 and V is TRBV29-1; no firm D call. The ends were cut back, 3 bases at V and 2 bases at J, with 9 bases in the middle. The CDR3 is made up of 13 amino acids. CDR1 SQVTM and CDR2 ANQGSEA come from the germline V gene. The CDR3 loop reads CSVDRQLTDTQYF. The CDR3, as DNA: TGCAGCGTTGATAGGCAGCTCACAGATACGCAGTATTTT.

This clonotype was detected only once. The gene calls are TRBV28 and TRBJ1-6, with 7 bases that match TRBD1. CDR1 is MDHEN and CDR2 is SYDVKM in the germline V gene. CDR3 length: 14 residues. The junction had 5 bases not matched to a gene; V was cut back by 4 bases and J by 8 bases. The CDR3 DNA follows: TGTGCCAGCAGTTACGACAGGGAGTATTCACCCCTCCACTTT. It codes for CASSYDREYSPLHF. Together with reference TRBV28 and TRBJ1-6, the CDR3 gives the full variable domain: DVKVTQSSRYLVKRTGEKVFLECVQDMDHENMFWYRQDPGLGLRLIYFSYDVKMKEKGDIPEGYSVSREKKERFSLILESASTNQTSMYLCASSYDREYSPLHFGNGTRLTVT.

The chain is built from TRBV7-6 and TRBJ2-3; the match to TRBD2 covers 9 bases. From germline, CDR1 is SGHVS and CDR2 FNYEAQ. V lost 1 base and J lost 2; bases outside the gene matches: 4. This CDR3 is built from 16 residues. The CDR3 here is CASSLVAGATTDTQYF. The CDR3 region has the DNA TGTGCCAGCAGCTTAGTAGCGGGGGCCACCACAGATACGCAGTATTTT.

The chain links TRBV4-3 to TRBJ2-3; D perhaps matches TRBD2 (6 bases). Germline CDR1 and CDR2: LGHNA and YSLEER. Trimming removed 5 bases from V and 8 bases from J, with 26 bases in between. The CDR3 extends over 17 amino acids. The DNA of the CDR3 is TGCGCCAGCAGCGTCAGTATCATCTGGGCGGGGAGTCGTACGCAGTATTTT. It is translated as CASSVSIIWAGSRTQYF.

The sample holds a few counts of this clonotype. J is TRBJ2-7 and V is TRBV7-2; D may be TRBD2 (5 bases). Germline CDR1 reads SGHTA; CDR2 reads FQGNSA. CDR3 length: 13 amino acids. Trimming removed 3 bases from V and 5 bases from J, with 11 bases in between. The CDR3 DNA reads as TGTGCCAGCAGCTTCGGACTTTCCGACGAGCAGTACTTC. Protein: CASSFGLSDEQYF.

The chain joins TRBV27 to TRBJ1-2; TRBD1 matches 7 bases. The CDR3 covers 17 residues. J gave up 3 bases and V 4 bases, and 14 bases lay outside the gene matches. Germline V gene sequence: CDR1 MNHEY, CDR2 SMNVEV (reference sequence). The CDR3: CASSSSGGSHRYYGYTF. In nucleotides, the CDR3 is TGTGCCAGCAGTTCTTCAGGGGGAAGCCACCGGTACTATGGCTACACCTTC.

The V and J genes are TRBV5-1 and TRBJ2-7; unclear D gene. The V gene lost 5 bases and the J gene lost 2 bases, with 23 bases spanning the gap. The CDR3 is 17 amino acids. CDR1 and CDR2 from the germline V gene are SGHRS and YFSETQ. CDR3 residues: CASSFSDGPQFPYEQYF. The CDR3 DNA follows: TGCGCCAGCAGTTTCTCGGACGGACCCCAATTCCCCTACGAGCAGTACTTC.

This clonotype showed up just a few times. The rearrangement uses TRBV7-2 and TRBJ2-1, with D possibly being TRBD2 (6 bases). Trimming removed 4 bases from V and 2 bases from J, with 15 bases in between. The CDR3 length is 16 residues. Germline V gene sequence: CDR1 SGHTA, CDR2 FQGNSA. This CDR3 reads CASSSFYGSTYNEQFF. The CDR3 nucleotides read TGTGCCAGCAGCTCCTTTTACGGGAGCACCTACAATGAGCAGTTCTTC.

This clonotype was counted many times. The chain joins TRBV29-1 to TRBJ2-1; 12 nucleotides align to TRBD2. The CDR3 length is 14 residues. The V gene's germline CDR1 is SQVTM and CDR2 ANQGSEA. CDR3: CTLGASGRANEQFF. The DNA for the CDR3 is TGCACCCTGGGGGCTAGCGGGAGGGCCAATGAGCAGTTCTTC.